This T cell receptor (beta chain) was recorded in a study of blood T cell repertoires in COVID-19. Study background: Acute and convalescent COVID-19 samples came from the United States, Italy and Spain. PBMCs, B-cell-depleted T cells, or T cells were the source of the cDNA or gDNA that made up the material.

Original processing notes: Reference gene primer amplification gave nucleated cell count estimates. Sequenced by immunoSEQ multiplex PCR; TCRdb stores in-frame clones only, minus some. V and J calls and clone size follow that table, whereas D and trimming were derived from the DNA. The data show 35,000 to 45,000 clones, roughly three quarters seen once. Germline assignment: CDR1 LNHNV and CDR2 YYDKDF (reference sequence). The CDR3 sequence is 16 residues long. The V gene lost 0 bases and the J gene lost 7 bases, with 13 bases spanning the gap. The clonotype was recovered from a man between 65 and 79 years old with acute or convalescent COVID-19. J is TRBJ1-6 and V is TRBV15; TRBD1 is a possible D gene (6 bases). Sequencing input: peripheral blood. The CDR3 nucleotides read TGTGCCACCAGCAGAGATCGGGGGGCCCTAAATTCACCCCTCCACTTT. It specifies CATSRDRGALNSPLHF.